This is a list of T cell receptor beta chains from one sample in a study of patients and donors after allogeneic stem cell transplantation. One entry per CDR3 protein results from TCRdb running MiXCR on the RT-PCR reads. The top ten clones hold around 25% of a sample with 110,000 or so distinct CDR3 sequences, 35% of them seen once. Sequenced material: blood, either unsorted or a sorted T cell fraction (not recorded which). The receptors originated from a human donor who was either an allogeneic HSCT recipient or a stem cell or donor lymphocyte infusion donor (not recorded which). It is not recorded whose cells these are; they may come from a transplant donor. The CDR3 runs from the conserved cysteine through the conserved F or W. The D gene is left open where the match is weak. Size is stated for part of the rows, as once, few or many counts, or as a class when the clone is expanded.

>TRBV19|.|TRBJ1-3|.
TGTGCCAGTAGTATGGGAGACAGAATCTCTGGAAACACCATATATTTT
CASSMGDRISGNTIYF
>TRBV6-5|.|TRBJ1-2|few
TGTGCCAGCAGCCAGGGACACCTCTATGGCTACACCTTC
CASSQGHLYGYTF
>TRBV28|.|TRBJ2-7|.
TGTGCCAGCAGTTCGCAAAGGGCCCTCTACGAGCAGTACTTC
CASSSQRALYEQYF
>TRBV5-6|.|TRBJ1-6|many
TGTGCCAGCAGCTTGGGTCGATCACCCCTCCACTTT
CASSLGRSPLHF
>TRBV29-1|TRBD1|TRBJ1-1|.
TGCAGCGGTGGGACAGGGGTCACTGAAGCTTTCTTT
CSGGTGVTEAFF
>TRBV29-1|.|TRBJ2-3|.
TGCAGCGTTCGCCCAGCCGGGGGCCCAGATACGCAGTATTTT
CSVRPAGGPDTQYF
>TRBV28|.|TRBJ1-2|.
TGTGCCAGCAGTTTAGCCCAGGACATCTATGGCTACACCTTC
CASSLAQDIYGYTF
>TRBV9|TRBD1|TRBJ1-3|few
TGTGCCAGCAGCGGGGGACAGGGAAACTCTGGAAACACCATATATTTT
CASSGGQGNSGNTIYF
>TRBV6-2/TRBV6-3|.|TRBJ1-2|few
TGTGCCAGCAACCCCACGAGGCCCGGGCTTGGCTACACCTTC
CASNPTRPGLGYTF
>TRBV4-3|.|TRBJ2-7|.
TGCGCCAGCAGCCGGGACTTCTCCTACGAGCAGTACTTC
CASSRDFSYEQYF
>TRBV20-1|.|TRBJ2-1|.
TGCAGTGCCACGTACAATGAGCAGTTCTTC
CSATYNEQFF
>TRBV7-2|.|TRBJ2-1|few
TGTGCCAGCAGCAAATCCGGGACTGGCATACAAGAGCAGTTCTTC
CASSKSGTGIQEQFF
>TRBV7-9|TRBD1|TRBJ1-1|few
TGTGCCAGCAACCCGACAGGGGGTAGGACTGAAGCTTTCTTT
CASNPTGGRTEAFF
>TRBV20-1|TRBD1|TRBJ1-2|few
TGCAGTGCGGACAGGTCGAGCTATGGCTACACCTTC
CSADRSSYGYTF
>TRBV6-1|.|TRBJ2-7|.
TGTGCCAGCAGTGTTAGGGTCTCCTACGAGCAGTACTTC
CASSVRVSYEQYF
>TRBV10-3|TRBD2|TRBJ2-3|.
TGTGCCATCAGTGAGGGACTAGCGGGGAGCACAGATACGCAGTATTTT
CAISEGLAGSTDTQYF
>TRBV28|TRBD1|TRBJ1-1|few
TGTGCCAGCAGCCCTAAAGGTAGGGGGCCCACTGAAGCTTTCTTT
CASSPKGRGPTEAFF
>TRBV5-1|TRBD2|TRBJ2-1|.
TGCGCCAGCAGCTTGGATCGGACTAGCGGGTACAATGAGCAGTTCTTC
CASSLDRTSGYNEQFF
>TRBV20-1|.|TRBJ1-1|few
TGCAGTGCTAGAGGCGTGGGAGGACCGACTGAAGCTTTCTTT
CSARGVGGPTEAFF
>TRBV5-1|.|TRBJ2-3|.
TGCGCCAGCAGCATCAGGGCAGATACGCAGTATTTT
CASSIRADTQYF
>TRBV12-3/TRBV12-4|TRBD2|TRBJ2-1|few
TGTGCCAGCAGCCGGACTAGCGGGAGTCCTTACAATGAGCAGTTCTTC
CASSRTSGSPYNEQFF
>TRBV27|.|TRBJ2-5|.
TGTGCCAGCAGCCAGGACGACCGGGAGACCCAGTACTTC
CASSQDDRETQYF
>TRBV18|.|TRBJ2-1|few
TGTGCCAGCTCACACGGACCGCGAAACAATGAGCAGTTCTTC
CASSHGPRNNEQFF
>TRBV4-3|.|TRBJ1-2|few
TGCGCCAGCAGGAACCGTGGGGGACTTGGCTACACCTTC
CASRNRGGLGYTF